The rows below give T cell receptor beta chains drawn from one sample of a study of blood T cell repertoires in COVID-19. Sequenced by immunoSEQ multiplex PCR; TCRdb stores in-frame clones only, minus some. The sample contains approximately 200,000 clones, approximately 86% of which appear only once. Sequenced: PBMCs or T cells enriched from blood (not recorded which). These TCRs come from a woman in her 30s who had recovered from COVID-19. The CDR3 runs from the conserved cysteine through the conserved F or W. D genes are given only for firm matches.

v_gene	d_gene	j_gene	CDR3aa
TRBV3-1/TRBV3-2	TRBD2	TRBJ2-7	CASSRGTSMSYEQYF
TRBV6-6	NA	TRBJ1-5	CASSPNQPQHF
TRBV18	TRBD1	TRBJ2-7	CASSPSGTGVYEQYF
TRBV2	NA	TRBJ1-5	CASRQGGSNQPQHF
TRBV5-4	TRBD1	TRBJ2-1	CASRGTGGNEQFF
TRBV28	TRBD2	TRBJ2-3	CASSLVSSGLGGTQYF
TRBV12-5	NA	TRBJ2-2	CASGPLNTNTGELFF
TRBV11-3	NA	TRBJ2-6	CASSLDPLRGAGANVLTF
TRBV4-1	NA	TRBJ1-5	CASSPGGPNQPQHF
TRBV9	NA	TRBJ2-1	CASSVDASAHNEQFF
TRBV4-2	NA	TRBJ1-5	CASSREGGSDQPQHF
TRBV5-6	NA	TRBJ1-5	CASSLMGGGNQPQHF
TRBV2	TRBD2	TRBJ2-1	CASSAVLAGVGEQFF
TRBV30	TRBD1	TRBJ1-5	CAWGTGGFYSNQPQHF
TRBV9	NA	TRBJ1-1	CASSPQGNTEAFF
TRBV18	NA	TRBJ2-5	CASSPRSVQETQYF
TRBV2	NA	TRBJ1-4	CASSVRGHSFATNEKLFF
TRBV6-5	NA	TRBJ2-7	CASSYEQGLPYEQYF
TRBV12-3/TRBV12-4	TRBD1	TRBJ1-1	CASSRTGGFEAFF
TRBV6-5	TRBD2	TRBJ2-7	CASSPGLAGLYEQYF
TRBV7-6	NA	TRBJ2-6	CASSLGVGAGGANVLTF
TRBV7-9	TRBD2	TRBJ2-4	CASSPQLAVAKNIQYF
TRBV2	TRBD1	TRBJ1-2	CASSKGTGEVTYGYTF
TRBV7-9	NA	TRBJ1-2	CASSMDSLRAYGYTF
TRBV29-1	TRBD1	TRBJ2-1	CSSRDSYNEQFF
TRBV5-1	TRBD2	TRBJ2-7	CASSSEVTSGKGEQYF
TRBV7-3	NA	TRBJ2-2	CASSFGGNANTGELFF
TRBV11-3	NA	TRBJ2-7	CASSAGWNRYEQYF
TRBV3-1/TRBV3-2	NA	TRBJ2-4	CASSQTTGSSQYF
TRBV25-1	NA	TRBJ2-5	CASSEQGEETQYF
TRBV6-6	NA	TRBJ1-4	CASSFIREPNEKLFF
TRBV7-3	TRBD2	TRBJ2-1	CASSYRLAGSNNEQFF
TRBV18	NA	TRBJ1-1	CASSPLEGLNTEAFF
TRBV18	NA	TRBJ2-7	CASSPGTATYEQYF
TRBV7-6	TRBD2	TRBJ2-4	CASSLTSGGKNIQYF
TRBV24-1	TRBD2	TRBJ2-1	CATSDGRGYNEQFF
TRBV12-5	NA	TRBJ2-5	CASGLGENHETQYF
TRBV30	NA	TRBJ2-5	CAWRVTGTRETQYF
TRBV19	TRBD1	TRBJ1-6	CASSSTGTVNSPLHF
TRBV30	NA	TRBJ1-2	CAWSGGHIYGYTF
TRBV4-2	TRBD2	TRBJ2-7	CASRGRTSGTYEQYF
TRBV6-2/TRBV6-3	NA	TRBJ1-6	CASSYSGIQGSPLHF
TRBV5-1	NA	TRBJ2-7	CASSPPSYEQYF
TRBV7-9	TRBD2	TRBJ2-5	CASSPLAGSRETQYF
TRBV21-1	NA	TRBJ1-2	CASSKAGNRDRVSPYYGYTF
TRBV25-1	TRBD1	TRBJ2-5	CASSDLQGGGETQYF
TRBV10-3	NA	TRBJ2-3	CAIRGITTTDTQYF
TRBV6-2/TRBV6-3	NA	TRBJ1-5	CASSRDTRYSVYYSNQPQHF
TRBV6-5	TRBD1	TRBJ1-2	CASSYSSRGNGYTF
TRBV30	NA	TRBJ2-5	CAWRGLAEETQYF
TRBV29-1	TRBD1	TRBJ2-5	CSVLGQGKEETQYF
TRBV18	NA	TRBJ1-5	CASSPFGQPQHF
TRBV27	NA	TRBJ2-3	CASTTDYSTDTQYF
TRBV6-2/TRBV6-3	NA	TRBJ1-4	CASSYSTRPNEKLFF
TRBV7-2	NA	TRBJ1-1	CASSLNPGENTEAFF
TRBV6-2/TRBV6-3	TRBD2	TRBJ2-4	CASSIGGTSGHIQYF
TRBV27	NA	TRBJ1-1	CASSSTGLHTEAFF
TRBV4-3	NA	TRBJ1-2	CASSQDLWGGGGYTF
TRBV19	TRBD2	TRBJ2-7	CASSIISSGAYEQYF
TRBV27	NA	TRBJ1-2	CASSLGKGLGYGYTF